This TCR beta chain comes out of a study of T cells expressing NK-cell markers. TCRdb re-called the 5' RACE reads and catalogs CDR3 proteins one per entry, DNA excluded. The table for this sample gives around 260,000 distinct CDR3 sequences. CDR1 GTSNPN and CDR2 SVGIG come from the germline V gene (reference sequence). CDR3 length equals 17 residues. J is TRBJ1-6 and V is TRBV30. The material sequenced was blood T cells: a sorted CD56 or NKG2C T cell subset, CD4+ or CD8+ T cells, or bulk PBMC T cells (not recorded which). The origin of this receptor is a woman between 18 and 75 years old in good health. This chain's CDR3 is CAWRGGLSRAWNSPLHF.